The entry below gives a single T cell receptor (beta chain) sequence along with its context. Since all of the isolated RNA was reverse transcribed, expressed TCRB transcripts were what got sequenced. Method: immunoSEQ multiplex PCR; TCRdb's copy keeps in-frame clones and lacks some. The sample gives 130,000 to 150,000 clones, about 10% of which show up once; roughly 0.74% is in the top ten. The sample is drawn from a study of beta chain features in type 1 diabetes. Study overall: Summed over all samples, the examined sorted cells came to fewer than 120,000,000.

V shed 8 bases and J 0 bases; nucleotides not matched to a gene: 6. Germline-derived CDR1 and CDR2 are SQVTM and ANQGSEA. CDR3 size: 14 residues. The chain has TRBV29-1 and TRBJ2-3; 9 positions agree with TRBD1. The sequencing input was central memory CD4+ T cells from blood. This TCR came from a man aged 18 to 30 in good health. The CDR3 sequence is CSSSGTGSTDTQYF. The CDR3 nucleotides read TGCAGCTCCTCCGGGACAGGGAGCACAGATACGCAGTATTTT.